These 7 T cell receptor beta chains originate from one sample sequenced in a study of identical twins. TCRdb redid the calling of the 5' RACE reads with MiXCR, one entry per CDR3 protein. The profile covers 1.5 million to 2 million distinct CDR3 sequences, with about 32% appearing a single time and about 0.25% taken by the ten largest. Sequencing was performed on cord blood. These receptors were collected from a newborn girl in good health.

The chain links TRBV7-8 to TRBJ2-2; the D is unclear. The CDR3 spans 16 residues. In germline, CDR1 is SGHVS, CDR2 FQNEAQ. Between the trimmed V and J ends, which lost 1 base and 2 bases, there was a span of 11 bases. The CDR3 region is CASSLGLLRNTGELFF. Written as DNA, the CDR3 is TGTGCCAGCAGCTTAGGTCTCCTGCGAAACACCGGGGAGCTGTTTTTT.

Remarks on this clonotype: Just one base apart from a much larger clone, this may be a read error. The chain links TRBV10-3 to TRBJ2-3, with 7 bases that match TRBD1. CDR3 length equals 16 residues. Germline V gene lookup returns CDR1 ENHRY and CDR2 SYGVKD. The DNA for the CDR3 is TGTGCCAGCAGTGGACACAGGGGAATGAGCACAGATACGCAGTATTTT. Protein: CASSGHRGMSTDTQYF.

The rearrangement uses TRBV6-6 and TRBJ1-4; D is uncertain. V lost 4 bases to trimming and J lost 6 bases, with 9 bases between them. The CDR3 runs to 13 residues. Germline loops: CDR1 MNHNY, CDR2 SVGAGI (reference sequence). CDR3 amino acids: CASSFRGYEKLFF. The CDR3 nucleotides read TGTGCCAGCAGTTTTCGCGGGTATGAAAAACTGTTTTTT.

This clonotype has just a few counts. J is TRBJ1-2 and V is TRBV5-1; D gene unclear. CDR1 is SGHRS and CDR2 is YFSETQ in the germline V gene. V lost 0 bases, J lost 7 bases, and 10 bases lay in between. The CDR3 totals 13 residues. In DNA form, the CDR3 reads TGCGCCAGCAGCTTGGATGGATCGGGTGGCTACACCTTC. Translating it yields CASSLDGSGGYTF.

This clonotype was counted a few times. The rearrangement links TRBV28 to TRBJ2-7; 8 bases match TRBD2. J was trimmed by 2 bases and V by 3 bases; bases with no gene match: 3. From germline, CDR1 is MDHEN and CDR2 SYDVKM. The length of the CDR3 is 14 residues. The DNA of the CDR3 is TGTGCCAGCAGTTTTCCTAGCGGGCCCTACGAGCAGTACTTC. Amino acid sequence: CASSFPSGPYEQYF.

The V gene is TRBV24-1, the J gene TRBJ1-3; 7 bases line up with TRBD1. This CDR3 has 16 residues. J was trimmed by 0 bases and V by 2 bases; bases with no gene match: 3. The germline gives CDR1 KGHDR, CDR2 SFDVKD. The CDR3 protein is CATSDWDSGSGNTIYF. In DNA, the CDR3 is TGTGCCACCAGTGATTGGGACAGCGGCTCTGGAAACACCATATATTTT.

This chain uses TRBV4-1 with TRBJ1-5; D is unresolved. CDR3 length: 14 residues. Trimming removed 5 bases at V and 3 bases at J, with 11 bases between. The germline V gene encodes CDR1 MGHRA and CDR2 YSYEKL. The CDR3 sequence is CASSARELNQPQHF. CDR3 nucleotides: TGCGCCAGCAGCGCCCGGGAACTCAATCAGCCCCAGCATTTT.